This T cell receptor (beta chain) was recorded in a study of blood T cell repertoires in COVID-19 (dated by TCRdb to the early 2020s). About the full investigation: Samples covering the acute and convalescent phases of COVID-19 were provided by collaborators in the United States, Italy and Spain. Deeply sampled blood TCRbeta repertoires from subjects exposed to, actively infected with, or recovered from COVID-19 were included in the dataset. Samples came from the ongoing ImmuneRACE study (first 160 participants) plus 1,254 subjects from 6 global collaborators. The material from the prospective study consisted of cDNA or gDNA derived from T cells, B-cell-depleted T cells, or PBMCs. Where HLA class I and class II types were available, the types were taken from metadata supplied by the sample provider, not from assay-based typing. The repertoires were released in a freely available public database intended as a resource for research on the immune response to SARS-CoV-2. Nearly every sample came with metadata listing a de-identified subject ID, COVID-19 status, age in years and sex.

About this clone itself: This receptor's antigen is unknown. No qualities accompany the bases; no much larger clone lies one base away.

Points the paper makes about the study in general: The amount of clinical and demographic metadata varied by source and participant and was provided uncurated.

The immunoSEQ Assay, a bias-controlled multiplex PCR, was used to amplify TCRbeta CDR3 regions from genomic DNA. The paper's data handling went like this. Within the assay, amplification of reference gene primers was used to estimate how many nucleated cells each sample contained. To quantify the absolute abundance of each unique TCRbeta CDR3 rearrangement, sequence reads were collapsed and filtered. For each sample, productive Simpson clonality was calculated as the square root of Simpson's diversity index over productive rearrangements. TCRdb took this table from immuneACCESS and kept in-frame rearrangements with V and J called. Such tables lack part of the clones; where checked against another copy, unresolved V genes explain under half of the gap, and the rest is unexplained. V, J and clone size are those of that table, while D and trimming were read from the DNA. The sample table records approximately 430,000 clones; more than 80% of these occur just once. Roughly 1.4% of the sample belongs to the ten largest clones.

Each collaborating institution followed its own protocols to collect whole blood in K2EDTA tubes. For TCRbeta analysis, collaborators shipped samples in one of three forms: frozen whole blood, isolated PBMCs, or DNA extracted from either of those sample types. This clonotype was sampled from a woman in her twenties or thirties with active or convalescent COVID-19. Sequenced input: peripheral blood.

The nucleotide sequence reads as follows: TGTGCCAGCAGCCAGCCAGCGGGAGCGGTAGATACGCAGTATTTT. This is translated as CASSQPAGAVDTQYF. The receptor chain draws on TRBV3-1 (or the pseudogene TRBV3-2) and TRBJ2-3, with 8 middle bases fitting TRBD2. Trimming leaves V shorter by 3 bases and J shorter by 5 bases, with the junction holding 7 bases beyond the gene matches. The CDR3 runs 15 residues from the cysteine to the phenylalanine. Just CDR3 DNA is preserved here, 45 bases in frame from base 1. The germline V gene (reference sequence) sets CDR1 to LGHDT and CDR2 to YNNKEL.